This TCR beta chain was obtained from a study of a mutant IDH1 vaccine in newly diagnosed glioma. Study in general: Of treated patients, around 60% were men and about 38% women, averaging around 42 years.

Time point here: week 5, during vaccination. The investigators gave 300 ug of mutant IDH1 20-mer peptide in each vaccine dose, together with topical imiquimod. As to this clone: No antigen is known for it.

Assay: immunoSEQ multiplex PCR; the TCRdb copy retains only in-frame clones and omits some. Of approximately 61,000 clones listed, around four fifths are singletons. The input for sequencing was PBMCs, taken from a glioma patient whose treatment included an IDH1 peptide vaccine. The sequence was obtained from a woman aged 45-65 years with glioma.

In DNA, the CDR3 is TGTGCCAGCAGCTTAAGGCCCGACAATTCACCCCTCCACTTT. Protein product: CASSLRPDNSPLHF. This chain connects TRBV7-9 to TRBJ1-6; no clear D gene. The ends were cut back, 2 bases at V and 7 bases at J, with 9 bases in the middle. The CDR3 extends over 14 amino acids. Germline CDR1 SEHNR, CDR2 FQNEAQ (reference sequence).